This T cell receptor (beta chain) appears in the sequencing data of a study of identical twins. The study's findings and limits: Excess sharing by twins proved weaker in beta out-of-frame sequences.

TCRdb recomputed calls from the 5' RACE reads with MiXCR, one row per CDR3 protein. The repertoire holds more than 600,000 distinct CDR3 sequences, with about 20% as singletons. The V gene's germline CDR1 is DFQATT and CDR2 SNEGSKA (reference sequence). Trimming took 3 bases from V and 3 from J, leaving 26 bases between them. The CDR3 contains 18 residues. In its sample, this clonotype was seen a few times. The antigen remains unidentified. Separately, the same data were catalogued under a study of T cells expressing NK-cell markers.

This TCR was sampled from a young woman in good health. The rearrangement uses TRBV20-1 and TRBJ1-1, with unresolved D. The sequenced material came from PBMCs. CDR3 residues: CSASTTNYRAPGYTEAFF. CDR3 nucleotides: TGCAGTGCTAGCACCACCAATTACCGGGCCCCCGGGTACACTGAAGCTTTCTTT.